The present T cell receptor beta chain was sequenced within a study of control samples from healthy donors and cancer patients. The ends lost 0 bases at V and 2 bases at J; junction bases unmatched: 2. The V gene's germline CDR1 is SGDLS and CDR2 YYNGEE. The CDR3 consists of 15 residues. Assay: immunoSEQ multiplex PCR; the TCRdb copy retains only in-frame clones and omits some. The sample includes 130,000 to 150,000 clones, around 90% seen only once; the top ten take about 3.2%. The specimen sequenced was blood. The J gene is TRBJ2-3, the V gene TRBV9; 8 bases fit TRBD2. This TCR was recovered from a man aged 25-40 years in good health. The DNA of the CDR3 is TGTGCCAGCAGCGTAGGTAGCGGGGCCACAGATACGCAGTATTTT. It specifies CASSVGSGATDTQYF.